This TCR beta chain was sequenced during a study of blood T cells in healthy people across ages. Findings of the study overall: Roughly linear declines in TCR beta diversity per million T cells occurred with age. PBMC samples, being unsorted, prevented any conclusive comparison of naive and antigen-experienced cells. Estimates drawn from one million T cells were deemed to understate diversity.

This clonotype was seen only a few times. Antigen: not known. Next came a second PCR, run for about 7 to 12 cycles, which used a sample-barcoded 5' primer along with a J-beta primer mix. Each cDNA molecule received a tag from a template-switch adaptor that had 12 random nucleotides. MiXCR was run by TCRdb on the 5' RACE reads, yielding one entry per CDR3 protein. The sample holds 1.5 million or so distinct CDR3 sequences, 40% to 45% seen once. Germline loops: CDR1 SEHNR, CDR2 FQNEAQ (reference sequence). Trimming left V 3 bases short and J 6 bases short, with 17 bases between. CDR3 length: 15 amino acids.

Sequencing was done on a sample of blood. The clonotype was recovered from a woman younger than 35 in good health. The chain joins TRBV7-9 to TRBJ1-2; weak D call: TRBD1 (6 bases). The DNA of the CDR3 is TGTGCCAGCAGCTTTAGTCAGGGGTCAGTCGATGGCTACACCTTC. It yields the protein CASSFSQGSVDGYTF. The full variable domain, with the rest looked up from reference TRBV7-9 and TRBJ1-2, is DTGVSQNPRHKITKRGQNVTFRCDPISEHNRLYWYRQTLGQGPEFLTYFQNEAQLEKSRLLSDRFSAERPKGSFSTLEIQRTEQGDSAMYLCASSFSQGSVDGYTFGSGTRLTVV.